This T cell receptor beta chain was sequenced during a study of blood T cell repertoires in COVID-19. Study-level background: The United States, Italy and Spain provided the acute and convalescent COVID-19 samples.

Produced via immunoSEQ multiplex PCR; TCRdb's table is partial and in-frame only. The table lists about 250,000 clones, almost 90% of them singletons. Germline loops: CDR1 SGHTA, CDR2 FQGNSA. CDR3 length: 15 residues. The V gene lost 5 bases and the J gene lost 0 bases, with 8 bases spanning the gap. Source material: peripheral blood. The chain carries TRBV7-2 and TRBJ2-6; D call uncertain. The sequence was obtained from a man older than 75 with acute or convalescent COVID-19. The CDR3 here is CASSTEISGANVLTF. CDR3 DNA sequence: TGTGCCAGCAGCACGGAGATCTCTGGGGCCAACGTCCTGACTTTC.